What follows are 18 T cell receptor beta chains derived from one specimen sequenced in a study of beta chain features in type 1 diabetes. Investigators reverse transcribed all isolated RNA, so they sequenced expressed TCRB transcripts. Sequencing was performed with immunoSEQ multiplex PCR; in TCRdb, only in-frame clones are kept and a portion is missing. This repertoire shows about 620,000 clones, roughly 16% found once; its top ten account for approximately 0.087%. Sequencing was performed on naive CD4+ T cells from blood. These receptors originate from a man in his late teens or twenties in good health.

This clone turned up a few times. This chain uses TRBV7-3 with TRBJ2-3; TRBD2 matches at 11 bases. Germline V lookup: CDR1 SGHTA, CDR2 FQGTGA. The CDR3 covers 14 residues. The V segment lost 5 bases and the J segment 5 bases; nucleotides outside the gene matches: 3. The CDR3 loop reads CASSETSGKDTQYF. The CDR3 nucleotides are TGTGCCAGCAGCGAGACTAGCGGGAAAGATACGCAGTATTTT. The entire variable domain, with the rest obtained from reference TRBV7-3 and TRBJ2-3, is as follows: GAGVSQTPSNKVTEKGKYVELRCDPISGHTALYWYRQSLGQGPEFLIYFQGTGAADDSGLPNDRFFAVRPEGSVSTLKIQRTERGDSAVYLCASSETSGKDTQYFGPGTRLTVL.

The chain recombines TRBV25-1 with TRBJ1-1; D perhaps matches TRBD1 (5 bases). Trimming took off 8 bases at V and 4 bases at J, with 14 bases between the two ends. The CDR3 loop spans 13 amino acids. The germline gives CDR1 MGHDK, CDR2 SYGVNS. The CDR3 spells CASRGGAGTEAFF. The CDR3 region has the DNA TGTGCCAGCCGAGGAGGGGCCGGCACTGAAGCTTTCTTT.

There are a few counts of this clone. This chain links TRBV25-1 with TRBJ2-3; TRBD2 agrees at 12 bases. Germline values: CDR1 MGHDK, CDR2 SYGVNS. Trimming took 4 bases from V and 8 from J; bases not matched to a gene: 10. The CDR3 consists of 16 residues. The CDR3 nucleotides are TGTGCCAGCAGTGCCCCGACTAGCGGGGGTGGGGCTACGCAGTATTTT. It translates to CASSAPTSGGGATQYF.

The chain combines TRBV6-5 with TRBJ1-3; D unresolved. The CDR3 loop spans 15 amino acids. V lost 0 bases, J lost 4 bases, and 10 bases lay in between. In germline, CDR1 is MNHEY, CDR2 SVGAGI. The CDR3 DNA reads as TGTGCCAGCAGTTACTCGACCCGTCCGGGAAACACCATATATTTT. It specifies CASSYSTRPGNTIYF.

This clone has a handful of counts. The V gene is TRBV15, the J gene TRBJ2-7; possibly TRBD2 for D (6 bases). The CDR3 extends over 15 amino acids. V was trimmed by 0 bases and J by 6 bases, leaving 15 bases between them. Germline CDR1 LNHNV, CDR2 YYDKDF (reference sequence). For the CDR3, the DNA is TGTGCCACCAGCAGAGAGTACGTGGAGGGTGGCGAGCAGTACTTC. It specifies CATSREYVEGGEQYF.

This chain uses TRBV19 with TRBJ1-1; no clear D. The germline V gene has CDR1 LNHDA and CDR2 SQIVND (reference sequence). This CDR3 is 14 amino acids long. The V gene lost 1 base and the J gene lost 3 bases, with 9 bases spanning the gap. Here the CDR3 reads CASSIARGHTEAFF. DNA of the CDR3: TGTGCCAGTAGTATAGCTCGGGGTCACACTGAAGCTTTCTTT. The whole variable domain, filled in from reference TRBV19 and TRBJ1-1, reads DGGITQSPKYLFRKEGQNVTLSCEQNLNHDAMYWYRQDPGQGLRLIYYSQIVNDFQKGDIAEGYSVSREKKESFPLTVTSAQKNPTAFYLCASSIARGHTEAFFGQGTRLTVV.

The table lists this clone with a few counts. The chain's CDR3 is CASSFTGQGTRGEQYF. In nucleotides, the CDR3 is TGTGCCAGCAGCTTTACTGGACAGGGGACCCGCGGGGAGCAGTACTTC. The V and J genes are TRBV7-2 and TRBJ2-7; TRBD1 agrees at 9 bases. The CDR3 is made up of 16 amino acids. Germline-derived CDR1 and CDR2 are SGHTA and FQGNSA. V gave up 3 bases and J gave up 7 bases; unmatched junction bases: 13.

This sequence joins TRBV7-8 and TRBJ2-2, with TRBD1 identical over 12 bases. Trimming cost V 4 bases and J 6 bases; bases outside gene matches: 6. This CDR3 has 16 amino acids. Germline assignment: CDR1 SGHVS and CDR2 FQNEAQ. CDR3: CASSSPGQGAPGELFF. For the CDR3, the DNA is TGTGCCAGCAGCTCACCGGGACAGGGGGCCCCCGGGGAGCTGTTTTTT.

The chain is built from TRBV5-6 and TRBJ1-3; D gene ambiguous. The CDR3 is 16 amino acids. Trimming pared 1 base from V and 0 bases from J, leaving 11 bases between. CDR1 is SGHDT and CDR2 is YYEEEE in the germline V gene. CDR3 residues: CASSLRTPSSGNTIYF. The CDR3 nucleotides read TGTGCCAGCAGCTTGAGGACTCCGAGCTCTGGAAACACCATATATTTT.

This clone was found a few times. The chain uses TRBV28 and TRBJ2-1; maybe TRBD2 (6 bases). CDR1 and CDR2 from the germline V gene are MDHEN and SYDVKM. Trimming pared 8 bases from V and 0 bases from J, leaving 11 bases between. The CDR3 loop spans 14 amino acids. The CDR3 region is CASAPGSSYNEQFF. The CDR3 region has the DNA TGTGCCAGCGCGCCCGGGAGCTCCTACAATGAGCAGTTCTTC.

The chain uses TRBV9 and TRBJ1-2; D not certain. V was cut by 0 bases and J by 6 bases, with 21 bases left in between. The CDR3 runs to 17 residues. The germline CDR1 and CDR2 sequences are SGDLS and YYNGEE. CDR3 nucleotides: TGTGCCAGCAGCGTAGATTTGGGTGGTTGGGCACAAAATGGCTACACCTTC. This gives the protein CASSVDLGGWAQNGYTF. Complete variable domain (other parts from reference TRBV9 and TRBJ1-2): DSGVTQTPKHLITATGQRVTLRCSPRSGDLSVYWYQQSLDQGLQFLIQYYNGEERAKGNILERFSAQQFPDLHSELNLSSLELGDSALYFCASSVDLGGWAQNGYTFGSGTRLTVV.

This clone has just a few counts. Other DNA variants within this sample encode the same CDR3. This rearrangement joins TRBV5-1 to TRBJ1-5; the D gene is possibly TRBD1 (5 bases). The CDR3 runs 15 residues. Germline assignment: CDR1 SGHRS and CDR2 YFSETQ. V was shortened by 0 bases and J by 0 bases, with 7 bases between the two germline ends. CDR3 nucleotide sequence: TGCGCCAGCAGCTTGGCGGGGCTTAGCAATCAGCCCCAGCATTTT. Its translation: CASSLAGLSNQPQHF.

CDR3 DNA: TGTGCCAGCAGGACGGAGGGATTTAATTCACCCCTCCACTTT. This gives the protein CASRTEGFNSPLHF. The V and J genes are TRBV6-6 and TRBJ1-6; D is uncertain. CDR3 length: 14 residues. The V and J ends lost 6 bases and 6 bases respectively, with 12 bases between them. Looked up from germline, CDR1 is MNHNY and CDR2 is SVGAGI (reference sequence).

The chain uses TRBV11-2 and TRBJ2-7; a possible D gene is TRBD2 (5 bases). Trimming took off 0 bases at V and 5 bases at J, with 8 bases between the two ends. The CDR3 is 13 residues long. Germline assignment: CDR1 SGHAT and CDR2 FQNNGV. The CDR3 reads CASSLDRGNEQYF. The CDR3 DNA is TGTGCCAGCAGCTTAGATCGGGGTAACGAGCAGTACTTC.

The chain joins TRBV10-3 to TRBJ1-4, with a tentative D call TRBD1 (6 bases). Germline-derived CDR1 and CDR2 are ENHRY and SYGVKD. V lost 0 bases, J lost 5 bases, and 10 bases lay in between. The length of the CDR3 is 15 residues. The CDR3: CAISESGTGNEKLFF. CDR3 coding DNA: TGTGCCATCAGTGAGTCTGGTACAGGGAATGAAAAACTGTTTTTT.

The chain uses TRBV4-3 and TRBJ1-2; D ambiguous. CDR1 is LGHNA and CDR2 is YSLEER in the germline V gene. The CDR3 loop spans 14 amino acids. V lost 0 bases to trimming and J lost 8 bases, with 13 bases between them. The CDR3 coding sequence is TGCGCCAGCAGCCAAGAGGAGAGGAGCCGAGGCTACACCTTC. This sequence encodes CASSQEERSRGYTF.

This clone was observed a few times. This chain links TRBV7-2 with TRBJ2-5; the D gene is possibly TRBD1 (7 bases). The CDR3 spans 15 residues. Germline-derived CDR1 and CDR2 are SGHTA and FQGNSA. V was clipped by 5 bases and J by 10 bases, with 23 bases between them. The CDR3: CASSTQGEEKRVQYF. CDR3 nucleotide sequence: TGTGCCAGCAGCACCCAGGGGGAGGAGAAGAGAGTCCAGTACTTC.

The chain carries TRBV7-6 and TRBJ2-7; 7 bases align to TRBD1. Trimming took 4 bases from V and 6 from J; bases not matched to a gene: 12. Germline CDR1 reads SGHVS; CDR2 reads FNYEAQ. The CDR3 is 15 residues long. The CDR3 DNA follows: TGTGCCAGCAGCTCACAACAGGGGTTCTTCGGCGAGCAGTACTTC. This sequence encodes CASSSQQGFFGEQYF.